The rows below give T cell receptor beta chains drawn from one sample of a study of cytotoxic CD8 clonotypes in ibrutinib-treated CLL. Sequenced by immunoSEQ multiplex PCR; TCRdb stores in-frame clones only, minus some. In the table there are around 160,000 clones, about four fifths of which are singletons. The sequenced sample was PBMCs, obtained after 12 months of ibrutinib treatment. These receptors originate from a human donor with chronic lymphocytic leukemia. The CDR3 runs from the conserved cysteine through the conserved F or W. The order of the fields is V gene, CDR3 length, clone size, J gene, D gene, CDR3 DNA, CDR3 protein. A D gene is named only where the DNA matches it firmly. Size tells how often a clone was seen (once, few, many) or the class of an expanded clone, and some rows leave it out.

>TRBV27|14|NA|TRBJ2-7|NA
TGTGCCAGCAGTCCCCTTGACAGGAACCGCGAGCAGTACTTC
CASSPLDRNREQYF
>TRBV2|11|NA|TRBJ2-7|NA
TGTGCCAGCACGACTGAGTACGAGCAGTACTTC
CASTTEYEQYF
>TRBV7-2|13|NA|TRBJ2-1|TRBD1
TGTGCCAGCAGCTCGAACAGGGGAGAGGAGCAGTTCTTC
CASSSNRGEEQFF
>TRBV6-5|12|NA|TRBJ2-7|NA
TGTGCCAGCAGTTACCCAGCCTACGAGCAGTACTTC
CASSYPAYEQYF
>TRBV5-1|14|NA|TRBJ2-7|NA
TGCGCCAGCAGCTTGGAAGACAACTCCTACGAGCAGTACTTC
CASSLEDNSYEQYF
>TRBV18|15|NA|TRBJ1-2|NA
TGTGCCAGCTCACCCAGTGCCAGCACTCAACGGGGCTACACCTTC
CASSPSASTQRGYTF
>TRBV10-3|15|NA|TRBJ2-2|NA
TGTGCCATCAGGGGGTCTACGGGGGACACCGGGGAGCTGTTTTTT
CAIRGSTGDTGELFF
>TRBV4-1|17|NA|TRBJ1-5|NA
TGCGCCAGCAGCCAAGATATGGGGGGGAGTACTACCAAGCCCCAGCATTTT
CASSQDMGGSTTKPQHF
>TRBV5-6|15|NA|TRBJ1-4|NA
TGTGCCAGCAGCTTGCGGACAGACTGGACTGAAAAACTGTTTTTT
CASSLRTDWTEKLFF
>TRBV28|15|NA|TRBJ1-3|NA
TGTGCCAGCAGGAAGACAGGTCCCTCTGGAAACACCATATATTTT
CASRKTGPSGNTIYF
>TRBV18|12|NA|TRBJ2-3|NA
TGTGCCAGCTCACCGAATCCGGATACGCAGTATTTT
CASSPNPDTQYF
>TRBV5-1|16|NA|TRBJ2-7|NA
TGCGCCAGCAGCTTAGGCCAGGGGTCCCTTTCGGGCGAGCAGTACTTC
CASSLGQGSLSGEQYF
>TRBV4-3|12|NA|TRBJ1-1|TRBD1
TGCGCCAGCAGCCGAGGGACAGGGGAAGCTTTCTTT
CASSRGTGEAFF
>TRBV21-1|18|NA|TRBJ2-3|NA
TGTGCCAGCAGCAAGGGTCAATACAGGACATGTTTCACAGATACGCAGTATTTT
CASSKGQYRTCFTDTQYF
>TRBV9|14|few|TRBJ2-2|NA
TGTGCCAGCAGCCGGGACCTGAACACCGGGGAGCTGTTTTTT
CASSRDLNTGELFF
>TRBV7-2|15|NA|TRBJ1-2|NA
TGTGCCAGCAGCAGAGCTCCGGGGGAGGTTCAGGGCTACACCTTC
CASSRAPGEVQGYTF
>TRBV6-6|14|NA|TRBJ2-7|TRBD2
TGTGCCAGCAGTTACGCGACTAGCGGATACGAGCAGTACTTC
CASSYATSGYEQYF
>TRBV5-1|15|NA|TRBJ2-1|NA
TGCGCCAGCAGCCCAGATACGGGGTCCGCGGTTGAGCAGTTCTTC
CASSPDTGSAVEQFF
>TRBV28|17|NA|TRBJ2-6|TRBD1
TGTGCCAGCAGTTATGGGACAGGCAGCTCTGGGGCCAACGTCCTGACTTTC
CASSYGTGSSGANVLTF
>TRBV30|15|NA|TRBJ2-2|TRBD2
TGTGCCTGTACCGGACTAGCGGGGTGGGCCGGGGAGCTGTTTTTT
CACTGLAGWAGELFF
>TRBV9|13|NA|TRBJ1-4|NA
TGTGCCAGCAGCGTAGCTACGGGCGGAAAACTGTTTTTT
CASSVATGGKLFF
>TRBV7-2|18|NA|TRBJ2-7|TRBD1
TGTGCCAGCAGCTCGACCCGGGACAGACTAACGCTGGCCTACGAGCAGTACTTC
CASSSTRDRLTLAYEQYF